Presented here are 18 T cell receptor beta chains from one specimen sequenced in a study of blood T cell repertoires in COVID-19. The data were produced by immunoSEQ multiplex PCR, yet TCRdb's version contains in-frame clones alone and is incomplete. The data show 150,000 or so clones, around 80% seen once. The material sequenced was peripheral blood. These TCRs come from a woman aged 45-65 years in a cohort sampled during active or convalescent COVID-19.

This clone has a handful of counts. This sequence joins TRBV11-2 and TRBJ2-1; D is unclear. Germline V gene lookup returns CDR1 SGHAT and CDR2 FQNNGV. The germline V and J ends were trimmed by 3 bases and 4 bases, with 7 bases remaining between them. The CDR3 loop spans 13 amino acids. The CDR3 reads CASSFGQYNEQFF. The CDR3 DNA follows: TGTGCCAGCAGCTTTGGTCAGTACAATGAGCAGTTCTTC. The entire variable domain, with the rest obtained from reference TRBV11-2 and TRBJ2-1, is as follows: EAGVAQSPRYKIIEKRQSVAFWCNPISGHATLYWYQQILGQGPKLLIQFQNNGVVDDSQLPKDRFSAERLKGVDSTLKIQPAKLEDSAVYLCASSFGQYNEQFFGPGTRLTVL.

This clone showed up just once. CDR3 residues: CASSPELQGTGNQPQHF. The CDR3 coding sequence is TGTGCCAGCAGCCCAGAGCTACAGGGTACGGGCAATCAGCCCCAGCATTTT. The V call is TRBV7-9, the J call TRBJ1-5; maybe TRBD1 (6 bases). Looked up from germline, CDR1 is SEHNR and CDR2 is FQNEAQ (reference sequence). The CDR3 sequence is 17 residues long. V was shortened by 5 bases and J by 2 bases, with 19 bases between the two germline ends.

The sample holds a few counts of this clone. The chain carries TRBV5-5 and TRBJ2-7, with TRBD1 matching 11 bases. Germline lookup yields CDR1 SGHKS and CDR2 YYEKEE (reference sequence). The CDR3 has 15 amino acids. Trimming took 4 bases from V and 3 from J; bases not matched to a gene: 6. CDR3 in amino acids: CASSTGQGAFYEQYF. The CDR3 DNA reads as TGTGCCAGCAGCACAGGACAGGGGGCCTTCTACGAGCAGTACTTC.

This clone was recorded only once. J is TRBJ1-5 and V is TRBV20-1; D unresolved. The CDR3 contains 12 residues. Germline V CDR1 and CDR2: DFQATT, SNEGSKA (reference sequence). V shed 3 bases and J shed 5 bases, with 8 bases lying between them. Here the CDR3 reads CSASIGDQPQHF. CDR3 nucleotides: TGCAGTGCTAGTATCGGGGATCAGCCCCAGCATTTT.

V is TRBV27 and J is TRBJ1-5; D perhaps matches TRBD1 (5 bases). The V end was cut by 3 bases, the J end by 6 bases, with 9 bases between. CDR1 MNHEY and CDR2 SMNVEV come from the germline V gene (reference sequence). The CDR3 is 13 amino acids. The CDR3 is CASSFGGSQPQHF. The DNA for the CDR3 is TGTGCCAGCAGTTTTGGGGGGTCTCAGCCCCAGCATTTT.

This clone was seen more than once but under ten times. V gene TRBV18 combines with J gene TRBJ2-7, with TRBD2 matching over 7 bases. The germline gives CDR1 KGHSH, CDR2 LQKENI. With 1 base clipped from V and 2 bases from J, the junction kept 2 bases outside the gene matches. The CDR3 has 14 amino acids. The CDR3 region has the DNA TGTGCCAGCTCACCACAGCGGGGACCCTACGAGCAGTACTTC. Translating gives CASSPQRGPYEQYF.

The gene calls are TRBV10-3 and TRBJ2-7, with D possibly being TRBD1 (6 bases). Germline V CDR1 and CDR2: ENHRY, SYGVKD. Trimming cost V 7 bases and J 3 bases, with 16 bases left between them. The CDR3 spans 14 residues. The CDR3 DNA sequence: TGTGCCATCAAGGAAACGCAGGGGCACTACGAGCAGTACTTC. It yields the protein CAIKETQGHYEQYF.

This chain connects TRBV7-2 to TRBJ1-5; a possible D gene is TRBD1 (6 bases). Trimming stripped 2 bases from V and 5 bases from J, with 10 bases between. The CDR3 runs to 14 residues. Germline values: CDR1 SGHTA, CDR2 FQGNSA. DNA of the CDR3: TGTGCCAGCAGCTTATTCAGGGGTGATCAGCCCCAGCATTTT. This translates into CASSLFRGDQPQHF. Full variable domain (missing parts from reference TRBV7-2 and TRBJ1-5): GAGVSQSPSNKVTEKGKDVELRCDPISGHTALYWYRQSLGQGLEFLIYFQGNSAPDKSGLPSDRFSAERTGGSVSTLTIQRTQQEDSAVYLCASSLFRGDQPQHFGDGTRLSIL.

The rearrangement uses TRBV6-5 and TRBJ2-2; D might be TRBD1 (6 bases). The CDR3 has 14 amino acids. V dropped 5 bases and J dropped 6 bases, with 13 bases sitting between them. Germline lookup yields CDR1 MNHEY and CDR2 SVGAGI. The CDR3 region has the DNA TGTGCCAGCAGTACAGGGAGTTTTGCCGGGGAGCTGTTTTTT. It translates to CASSTGSFAGELFF.

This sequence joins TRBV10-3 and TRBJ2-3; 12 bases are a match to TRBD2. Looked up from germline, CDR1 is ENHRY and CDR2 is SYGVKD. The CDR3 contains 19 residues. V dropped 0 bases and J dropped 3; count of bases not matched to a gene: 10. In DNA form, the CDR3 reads TGTGCCATCAGTGAGTCGAGGAGTGCTAGCGGGGGGGCAACAGATACGCAGTATTTT. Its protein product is CAISESRSASGGATDTQYF.

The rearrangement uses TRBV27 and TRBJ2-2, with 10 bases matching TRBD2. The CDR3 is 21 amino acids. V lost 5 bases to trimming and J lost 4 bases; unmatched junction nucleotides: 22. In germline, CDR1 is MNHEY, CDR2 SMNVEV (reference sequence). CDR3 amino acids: CASSPRGRFTPGLATTGELFF. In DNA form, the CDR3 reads TGTGCCAGCAGTCCCCGGGGCAGATTTACTCCGGGACTAGCGACCACCGGGGAGCTGTTTTTT.

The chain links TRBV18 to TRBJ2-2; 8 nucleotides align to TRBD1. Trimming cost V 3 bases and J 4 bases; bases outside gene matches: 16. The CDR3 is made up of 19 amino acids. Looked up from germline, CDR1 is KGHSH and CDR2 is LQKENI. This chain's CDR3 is CASSPTGPSGGTGTGELFF. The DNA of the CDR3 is TGTGCCAGCTCACCGACCGGCCCGTCAGGGGGCACCGGCACCGGGGAGCTGTTTTTT.

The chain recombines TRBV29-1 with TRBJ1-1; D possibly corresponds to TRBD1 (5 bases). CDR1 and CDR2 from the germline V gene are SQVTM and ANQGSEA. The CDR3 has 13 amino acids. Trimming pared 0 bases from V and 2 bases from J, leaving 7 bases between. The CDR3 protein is CSVEEQGNTEAFF. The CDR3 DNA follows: TGCAGCGTTGAAGAGCAGGGTAACACTGAAGCTTTCTTT.

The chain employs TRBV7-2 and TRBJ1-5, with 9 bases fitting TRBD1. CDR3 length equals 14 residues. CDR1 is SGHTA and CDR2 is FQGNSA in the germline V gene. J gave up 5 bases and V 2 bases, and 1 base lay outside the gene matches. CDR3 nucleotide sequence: TGTGCCAGCAGCTTAACAGGGGGCTATCAGCCCCAGCATTTT. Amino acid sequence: CASSLTGGYQPQHF.

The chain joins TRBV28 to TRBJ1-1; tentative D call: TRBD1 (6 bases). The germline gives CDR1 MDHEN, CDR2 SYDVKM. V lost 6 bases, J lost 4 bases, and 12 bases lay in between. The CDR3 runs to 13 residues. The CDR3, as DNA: TGTGCCAGCAGGGGGGGGGCGGGCACTGAAGCTTTCTTT. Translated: CASRGGAGTEAFF. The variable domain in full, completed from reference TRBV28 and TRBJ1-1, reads DVKVTQSSRYLVKRTGEKVFLECVQDMDHENMFWYRQDPGLGLRLIYFSYDVKMKEKGDIPEGYSVSREKKERFSLILESASTNQTSMYLCASRGGAGTEAFFGQGTRLTVV.

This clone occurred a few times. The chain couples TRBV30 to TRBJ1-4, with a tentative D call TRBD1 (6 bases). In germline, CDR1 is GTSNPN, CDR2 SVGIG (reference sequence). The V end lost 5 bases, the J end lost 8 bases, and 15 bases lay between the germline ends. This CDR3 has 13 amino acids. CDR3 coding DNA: TGTGCCTGGGCACAGGGATTGGGAGAAAAACTGTTTTTT. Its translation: CAWAQGLGEKLFF.

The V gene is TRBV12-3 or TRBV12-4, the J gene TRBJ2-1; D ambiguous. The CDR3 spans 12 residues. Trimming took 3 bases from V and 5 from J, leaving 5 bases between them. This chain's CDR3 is CASSLSHNEQFF. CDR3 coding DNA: TGTGCCAGCAGTTTGTCTCACAATGAGCAGTTCTTC.

Written as DNA, the CDR3 is TGTGCCAGCACATTGACAGGGGTAAACACTGAAGCTTTCTTT. Its protein is CASTLTGVNTEAFF. The chain has TRBV6-5 and TRBJ1-1; TRBD1 matches 8 bases. Germline V gene lookup returns CDR1 MNHEY and CDR2 SVGAGI. The CDR3 has 14 residues. The J segment lost 2 bases and the V segment lost 7 bases, leaving 6 bases of the junction unmatched.